This T cell receptor (beta chain) is from a study of cytomegalovirus exposure and HLA in healthy donors. On the study more broadly: Some 200 million T cells yielded some 120 million unique TCR beta sequences in earlier analysis.

This clone turned up a few times. Its antigen remains unidentified. In the PCR, 60 Vbeta and 13 Jbeta primers were used. The repertoire was sequenced with immunoSEQ multiplex PCR; TCRdb's copy has only in-frame clones and lacks some. The sample shows 150,000 to 200,000 clones, around 80% of them seen only once. Whole-study results and caveats: Reports indicate that TCR beta sequences accurately predicted the HLA-A and HLA-B alleles of most subjects. One later analysis reportedly identified an Asian-associated ancestry cluster that showed fewer N-insertions than the roughly 700-donor mean.

What was sequenced was PBMCs. This TCR derives from a young man in good health and CMV-seropositive.

The DNA of the CDR3 is TGCGCCAGCAGCTTGGCCATAGATACCCAGTACTTC. Translated, it gives CASSLAIDTQYF. The chain joins TRBV5-1 to TRBJ2-5, with D unclear. The V and J ends lost 0 bases and 8 bases respectively, with 8 bases between them. This CDR3 contains 12 residues. Per germline, CDR1 SGHRS and CDR2 YFSETQ.